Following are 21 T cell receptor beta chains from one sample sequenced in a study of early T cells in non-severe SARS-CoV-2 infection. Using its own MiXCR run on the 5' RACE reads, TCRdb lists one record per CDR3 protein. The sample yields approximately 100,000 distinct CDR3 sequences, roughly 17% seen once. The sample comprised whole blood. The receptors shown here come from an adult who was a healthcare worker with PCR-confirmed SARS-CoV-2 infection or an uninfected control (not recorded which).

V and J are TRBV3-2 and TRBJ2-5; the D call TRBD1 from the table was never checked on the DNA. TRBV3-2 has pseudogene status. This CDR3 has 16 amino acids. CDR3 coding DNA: TGTGCCAGCAGCCAAGAGGTGCTCAGGGCTCAAGAGACCCAGTACTTC. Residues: CASSQEVLRAQETQYF.

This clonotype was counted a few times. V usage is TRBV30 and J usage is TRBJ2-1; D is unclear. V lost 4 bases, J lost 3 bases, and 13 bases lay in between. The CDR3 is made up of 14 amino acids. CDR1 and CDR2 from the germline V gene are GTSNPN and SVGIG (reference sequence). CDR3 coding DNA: TGTGCCTGGAAGTATAGTACCCACTACAATGAGCAGTTCTTC. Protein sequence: CAWKYSTHYNEQFF.

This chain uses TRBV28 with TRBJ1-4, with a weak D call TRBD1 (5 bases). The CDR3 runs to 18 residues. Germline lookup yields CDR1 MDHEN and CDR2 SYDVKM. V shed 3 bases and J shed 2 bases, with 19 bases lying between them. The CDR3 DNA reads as TGTGCCAGCAGTTTCCTCAACGGGGCAGGGAGGACTAATGAAAAACTGTTTTTT. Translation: CASSFLNGAGRTNEKLFF.

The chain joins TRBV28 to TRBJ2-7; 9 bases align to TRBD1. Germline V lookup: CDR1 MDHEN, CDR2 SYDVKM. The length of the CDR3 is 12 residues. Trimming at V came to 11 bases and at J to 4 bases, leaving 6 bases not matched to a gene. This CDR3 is CAVQGAGYEQYF. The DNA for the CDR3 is TGTGCCGTACAGGGGGCTGGGTACGAGCAGTACTTC.

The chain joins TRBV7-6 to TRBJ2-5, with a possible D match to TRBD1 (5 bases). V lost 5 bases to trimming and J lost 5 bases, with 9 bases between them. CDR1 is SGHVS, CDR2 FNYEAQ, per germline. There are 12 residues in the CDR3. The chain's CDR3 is CASSPWGETQYF. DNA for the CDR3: TGTGCCAGCAGCCCCTGGGGCGAGACCCAGTACTTC.

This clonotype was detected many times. The CDR3 bases are TGTGCCAGCAGCTTAGTTGGCTACCAAGAGACCCAGTACTTC. Protein product: CASSLVGYQETQYF. J is TRBJ2-5 and V is TRBV7-2; D unclear. CDR1 is SGHTA and CDR2 is FQGNSA in the germline V gene. The CDR3 has 14 residues. Trimming removed 1 base at V and 0 bases at J, with 6 bases between.

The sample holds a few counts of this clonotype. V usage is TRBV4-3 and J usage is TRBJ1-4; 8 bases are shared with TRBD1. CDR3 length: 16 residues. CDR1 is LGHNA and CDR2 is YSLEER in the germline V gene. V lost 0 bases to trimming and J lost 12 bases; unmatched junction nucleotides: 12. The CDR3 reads CASSQDVGQGAAELFF. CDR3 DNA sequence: TGCGCCAGCAGCCAAGATGTCGGGCAGGGGGCGGCGGAACTGTTTTTT.

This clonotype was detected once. Here the CDR3 DNA reads TGTGCCAGCAGCCGCGGGCTAGCGGGAGAGACCCAGTACTTC. Amino acid sequence: CASSRGLAGETQYF. This sequence joins TRBV28 and TRBJ2-5; 8 bases are shared with TRBD2. CDR1 is MDHEN and CDR2 is SYDVKM in the germline V gene. After removal of 6 bases from V and 4 bases from J, the junction contained 7 bases not matched to a gene. This CDR3 has 14 amino acids. The full variable domain, its missing parts supplied by reference TRBV28 and TRBJ2-5, is DVKVTQSSRYLVKRTGEKVFLECVQDMDHENMFWYRQDPGLGLRLIYFSYDVKMKEKGDIPEGYSVSREKKERFSLILESASTNQTSMYLCASSRGLAGETQYFGPGTRLLVL.

DNA for the CDR3: TGCAGCGTCGCCTACCACTACAATGAGCAGTTCTTC. The encoded protein is CSVAYHYNEQFF. This chain joins TRBV29-1 and TRBJ2-1; no reliable D call. The V gene lost 6 bases and the J gene lost 3 bases, with 9 bases spanning the gap. The CDR3 contains 12 residues. Germline CDR1 SQVTM, CDR2 ANQGSEA.

CDR3 sequence (DNA): TGTGCCAGCTCACTGATGGTGATAGATACTAATGAAAAACTGTTTTTT. Protein sequence: CASSLMVIDTNEKLFF. The chain combines TRBV18 with TRBJ1-4, with D uncertain. CDR1 is KGHSH and CDR2 is LQKENI in the germline V gene. Trimming removed 4 bases at V and 2 bases at J, with 14 bases between. The CDR3 covers 16 residues.

As DNA, the CDR3 is TGTGCCAGCAGCAAGACAGGGGCAACCTCAGGTCAGCCCCAGCATTTT. It encodes CASSKTGATSGQPQHF. The chain is built from TRBV5-5 and TRBJ1-5, with 8 bases lining up with TRBD1. V shed 4 bases, J shed 6 bases, and the junction held 12 bases outside the gene matches. CDR3 size: 16 residues. In germline, CDR1 is SGHKS, CDR2 YYEKEE (reference sequence).

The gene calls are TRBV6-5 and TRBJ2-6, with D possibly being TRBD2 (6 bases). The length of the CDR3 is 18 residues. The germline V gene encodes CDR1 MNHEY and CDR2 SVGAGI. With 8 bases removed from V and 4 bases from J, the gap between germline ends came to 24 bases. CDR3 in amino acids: CASFGRESISLGANVLTF. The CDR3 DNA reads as TGTGCCAGCTTTGGCCGGGAGTCAATATCTCTGGGGGCCAACGTCCTGACTTTC.

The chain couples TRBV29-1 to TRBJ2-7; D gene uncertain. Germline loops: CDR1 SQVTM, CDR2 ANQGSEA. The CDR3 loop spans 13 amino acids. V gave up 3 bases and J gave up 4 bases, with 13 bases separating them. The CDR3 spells CSVDLGAGYEQYF. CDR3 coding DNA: TGCAGCGTTGACCTTGGAGCCGGATACGAGCAGTACTTC.

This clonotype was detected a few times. The CDR3 sequence is CASSPRDRDYNEQFF. DNA of the CDR3: TGTGCCAGCAGCCCCCGGGACAGGGACTACAATGAGCAGTTCTTC. This chain joins TRBV12-3 or TRBV12-4 and TRBJ2-1, with 9 bases aligning to TRBD1. CDR3 size: 15 residues. The V and J ends lost 6 bases and 3 bases, in that order; junction bases with no gene match: 6.

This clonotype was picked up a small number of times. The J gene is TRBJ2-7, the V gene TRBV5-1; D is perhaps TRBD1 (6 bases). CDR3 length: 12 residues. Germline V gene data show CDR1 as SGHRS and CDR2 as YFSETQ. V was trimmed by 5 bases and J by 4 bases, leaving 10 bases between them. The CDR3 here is CASRRGQYEQYF. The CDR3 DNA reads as TGCGCCAGCAGACGTGGACAGTACGAGCAGTACTTC.

The CDR3 sequence: CASSYPSGPYGREQYF. The CDR3 DNA sequence: TGTGCCAGCAGTTACCCCTCGGGTCCCTATGGGAGGGAGCAGTACTTC. The chain carries TRBV28 and TRBJ2-7, with a possible D match to TRBD2 (6 bases). Trimming took off 4 bases at V and 7 bases at J, with 23 bases between the two ends. CDR1 is MDHEN, CDR2 SYDVKM, per germline. This CDR3 spans 16 amino acids.

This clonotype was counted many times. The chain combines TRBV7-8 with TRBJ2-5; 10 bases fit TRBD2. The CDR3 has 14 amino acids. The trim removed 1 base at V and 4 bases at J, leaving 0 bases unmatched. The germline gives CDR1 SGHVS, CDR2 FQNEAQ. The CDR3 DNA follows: TGTGCCAGCAGCTTAGGACTAGCGGGAGAGACCCAGTACTTC. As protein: CASSLGLAGETQYF.

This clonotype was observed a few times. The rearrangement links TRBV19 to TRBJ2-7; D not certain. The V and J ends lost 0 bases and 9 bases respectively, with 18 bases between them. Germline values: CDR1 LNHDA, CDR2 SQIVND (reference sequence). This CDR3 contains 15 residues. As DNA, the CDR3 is TGTGCCAGTAGTATAGAAGTCCAAATGCAGCAGGCGCAGTACTTC. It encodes CASSIEVQMQQAQYF.

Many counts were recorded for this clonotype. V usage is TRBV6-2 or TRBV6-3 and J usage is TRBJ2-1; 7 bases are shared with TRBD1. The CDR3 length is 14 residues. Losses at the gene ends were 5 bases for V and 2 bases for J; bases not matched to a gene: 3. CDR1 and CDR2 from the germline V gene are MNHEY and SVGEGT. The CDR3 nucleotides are TGTGCCAGCAGTAGGACAGGCCCCTACAATGAGCAGTTCTTC. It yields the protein CASSRTGPYNEQFF.

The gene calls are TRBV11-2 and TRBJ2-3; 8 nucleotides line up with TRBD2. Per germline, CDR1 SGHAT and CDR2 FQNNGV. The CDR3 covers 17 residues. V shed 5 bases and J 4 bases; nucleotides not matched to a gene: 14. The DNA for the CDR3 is TGTGCCAGCAGCCTTACCAGCGGGAGCCGCGGCCCAGATACGCAGTATTTT. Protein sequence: CASSLTSGSRGPDTQYF.

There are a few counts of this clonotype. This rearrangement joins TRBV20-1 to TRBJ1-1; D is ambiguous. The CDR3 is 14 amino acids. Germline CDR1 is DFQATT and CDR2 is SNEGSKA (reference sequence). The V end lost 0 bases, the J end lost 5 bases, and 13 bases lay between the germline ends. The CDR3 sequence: CSARDRVLGTEAFF. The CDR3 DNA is TGCAGTGCTAGAGATAGAGTACTGGGGACTGAAGCTTTCTTT.